This T cell receptor beta chain was obtained from a study of naive and memory T cell subsets. Separate alpha and beta amplification began at the second PCR step. CMV status came from CD4+ T cell IFNgamma after overnight CMV lysate stimulation of fresh PBMCs. CD4 T cells were positively selected, then CD8 T cells from the CD4-negative fraction. Two oligonucleotides, mixed equimolar, formed the beta constant-region primer covering TRBC1 and TRBC2. The ligated cDNA underwent four PCR rounds using SP2 and nested alpha and beta constant-region primers. TCRdb analysed the UMI-ligation and nested PCR reads with MiXCR anew, one entry per CDR3 protein. Here the sample spans 10,000 or so distinct CDR3 sequences, 5.5% to 7% being singletons. This clonotype was detected only a few times. What it binds is not known. General study results and limits: Over 90% of naive TCR sequences appeared only once, unlike memory subsets.

Germline CDR1 reads SNHLY; CDR2 reads FYNNEI. Trimming stripped 3 bases from V and 0 bases from J, with 11 bases between. This CDR3 is 15 amino acids long. The chain links TRBV2 to TRBJ1-2; TRBD1 is a possible D gene (5 bases). The TCR comes from a human donor in good health. Sequenced: CD4+ TEMRA cells from blood. Subset here: effector memory re-expressing CD45RA, CD45RA+ CD27-. CDR3 protein: CASSEGGGTNYGYTF. CDR3 bases: TGTGCCAGCAGTGAGGGGGGGGGAACTAACTATGGCTACACCTTC. Full variable domain (outside the CDR3, taken from reference TRBV2 and TRBJ1-2): EPEVTQTPSHQVTQMGQEVILRCVPISNHLYFYWYRQILGQKVEFLVSFYNNEISEKSEIFDDQFSVERPDGSNFTLKIRSTKLEDSAMYFCASSEGGGTNYGYTFGSGTRLTVV.